Given below is one TCR beta chain in context. As yet, its antigen is unknown. V was pared by 1 base and J by 1 base, with 8 bases between. The length of the CDR3 is 14 residues. Germline CDR1 and CDR2: SGHVS and FQNEAQ. The data were obtained in a study of cytomegalovirus exposure and HLA in healthy donors. Study conclusions and caveats: In a later analysis, a genetic analysis reported fewer productive-TCR N-insertions in an Asian-associated ancestry cluster than the cohort average. It was shown in a later analysis that HLA-associated TCR beta chains were more clonally expanded than other, equally common chains.

Vbeta (60) and Jbeta (13) primers were used in the PCR. TCRdb's table, derived via immunoSEQ multiplex PCR, lists solely in-frame clones and lacks some. The sample consists of under 95,000 clones, about three quarters of them appearing once. The clonotype comes from a male donor in good health and CMV-seronegative. The material sequenced was PBMCs. The V call is TRBV7-8, the J call TRBJ2-7, with a tentative D call TRBD2 (6 bases). CDR3 region: CASSLGRESYEQYF. CDR3 DNA sequence: TGTGCCAGCAGCTTAGGGCGGGAATCCTACGAGCAGTACTTC.